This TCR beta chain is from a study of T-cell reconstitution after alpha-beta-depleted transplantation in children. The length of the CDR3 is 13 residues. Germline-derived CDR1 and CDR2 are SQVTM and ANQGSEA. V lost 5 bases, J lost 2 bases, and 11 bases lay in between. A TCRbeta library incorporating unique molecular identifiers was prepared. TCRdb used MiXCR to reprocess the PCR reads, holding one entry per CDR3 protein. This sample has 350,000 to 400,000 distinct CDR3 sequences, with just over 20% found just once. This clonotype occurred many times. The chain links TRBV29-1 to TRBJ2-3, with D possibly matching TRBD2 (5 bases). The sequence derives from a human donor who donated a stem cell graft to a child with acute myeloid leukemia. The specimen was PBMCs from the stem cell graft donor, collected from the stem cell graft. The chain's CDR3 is CSVPAGDTDTQYF. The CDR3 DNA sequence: TGCAGCGTTCCTGCGGGTGACACAGATACGCAGTATTTT.